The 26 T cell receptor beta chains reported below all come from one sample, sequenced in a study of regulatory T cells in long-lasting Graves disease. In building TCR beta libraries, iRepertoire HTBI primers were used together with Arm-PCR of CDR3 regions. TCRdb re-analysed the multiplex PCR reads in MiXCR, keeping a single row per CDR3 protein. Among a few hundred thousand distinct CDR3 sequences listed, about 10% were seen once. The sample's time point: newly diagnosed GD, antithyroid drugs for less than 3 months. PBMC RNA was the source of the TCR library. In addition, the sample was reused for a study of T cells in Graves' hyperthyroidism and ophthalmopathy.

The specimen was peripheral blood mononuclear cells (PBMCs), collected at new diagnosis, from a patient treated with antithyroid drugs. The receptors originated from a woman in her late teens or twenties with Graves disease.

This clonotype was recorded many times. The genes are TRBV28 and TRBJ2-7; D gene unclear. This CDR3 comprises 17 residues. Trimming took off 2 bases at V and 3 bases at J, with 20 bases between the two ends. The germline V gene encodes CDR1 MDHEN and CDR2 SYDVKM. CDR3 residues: CASSLTSDFVEYYEQYF. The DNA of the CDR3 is TGTGCCAGCAGTTTAACCTCTGATTTTGTTGAGTACTACGAGCAGTACTTC.

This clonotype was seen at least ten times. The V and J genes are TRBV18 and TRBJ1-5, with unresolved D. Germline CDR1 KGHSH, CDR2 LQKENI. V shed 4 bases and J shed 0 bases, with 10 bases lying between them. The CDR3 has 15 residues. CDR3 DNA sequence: TGTGCCAGCTCACAAGCCCCGGATAGCAATCAGCCCCAGCATTTT. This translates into CASSQAPDSNQPQHF.

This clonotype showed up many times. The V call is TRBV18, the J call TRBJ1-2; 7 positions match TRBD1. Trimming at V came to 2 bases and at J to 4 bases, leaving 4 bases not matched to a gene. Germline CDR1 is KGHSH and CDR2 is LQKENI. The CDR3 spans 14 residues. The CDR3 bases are TGTGCCAGCTCACCAAAACGGGACAGCTATGGCTACACCTTC. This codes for CASSPKRDSYGYTF.

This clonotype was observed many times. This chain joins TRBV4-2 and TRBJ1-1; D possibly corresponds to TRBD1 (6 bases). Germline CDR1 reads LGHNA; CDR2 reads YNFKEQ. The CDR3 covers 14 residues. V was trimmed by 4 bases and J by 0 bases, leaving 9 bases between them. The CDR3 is CASSRGGMNTEAFF. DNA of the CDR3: TGTGCCAGCAGCCGAGGGGGGATGAACACTGAAGCTTTCTTT.

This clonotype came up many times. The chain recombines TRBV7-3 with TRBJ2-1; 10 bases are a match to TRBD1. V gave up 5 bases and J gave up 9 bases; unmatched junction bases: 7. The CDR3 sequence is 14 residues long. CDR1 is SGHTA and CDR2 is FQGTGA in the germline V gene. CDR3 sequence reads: CASSASDRGSEQFF. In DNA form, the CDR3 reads TGTGCCAGCAGCGCTTCGGACAGGGGGAGTGAGCAGTTCTTC.

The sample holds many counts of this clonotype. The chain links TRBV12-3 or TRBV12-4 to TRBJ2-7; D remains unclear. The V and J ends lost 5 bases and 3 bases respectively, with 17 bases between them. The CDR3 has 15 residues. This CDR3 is CASSPTLRPSYEQYV. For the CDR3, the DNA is TGTGCCAGCAGTCCTACCCTTAGGCCAAGCTACGAGCAGTACGTC.

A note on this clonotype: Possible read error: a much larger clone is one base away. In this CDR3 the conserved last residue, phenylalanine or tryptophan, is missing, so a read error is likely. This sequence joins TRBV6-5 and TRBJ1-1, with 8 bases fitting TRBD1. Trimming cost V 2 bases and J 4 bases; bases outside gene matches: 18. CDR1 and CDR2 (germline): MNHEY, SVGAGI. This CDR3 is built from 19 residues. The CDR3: CASSYLDSQGAFLITEAFL. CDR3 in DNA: TGTGCCAGCAGTTACCTCGATTCTCAGGGGGCCTTCCTGATCACTGAAGCTTTCCTT.

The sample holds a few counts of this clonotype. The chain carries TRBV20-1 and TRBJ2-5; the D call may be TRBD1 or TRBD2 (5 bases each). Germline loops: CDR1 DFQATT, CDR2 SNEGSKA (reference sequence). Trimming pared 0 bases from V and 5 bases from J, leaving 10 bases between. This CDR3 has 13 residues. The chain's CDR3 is CSARDGGIETQYF. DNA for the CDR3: TGCAGTGCTAGAGATGGGGGTATTGAGACCCAGTACTTC.

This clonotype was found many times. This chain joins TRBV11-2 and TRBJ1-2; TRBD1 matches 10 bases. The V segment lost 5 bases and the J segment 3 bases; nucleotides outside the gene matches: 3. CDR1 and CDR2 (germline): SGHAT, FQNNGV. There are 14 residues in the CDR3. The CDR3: CASSRDRGYYGYTF. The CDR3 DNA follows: TGTGCCAGCAGCCGGGACAGGGGATACTATGGCTACACCTTC.

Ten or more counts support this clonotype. The CDR3 DNA reads TGTGCCAGCTCACCCCGGATGAGGGAAGACACTGAAGCTTTCTTT. It encodes CASSPRMREDTEAFF. J is TRBJ1-1 and V is TRBV18, with no clear D. The germline V gene encodes CDR1 KGHSH and CDR2 LQKENI. The CDR3 is 15 residues long. V dropped 3 bases and J dropped 3 bases, with 14 bases sitting between them.

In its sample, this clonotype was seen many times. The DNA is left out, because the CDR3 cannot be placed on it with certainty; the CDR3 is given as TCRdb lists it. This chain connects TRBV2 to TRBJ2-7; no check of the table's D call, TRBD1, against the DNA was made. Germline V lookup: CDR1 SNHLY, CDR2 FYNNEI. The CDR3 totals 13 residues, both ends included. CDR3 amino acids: CASMGQGIFWQYV.

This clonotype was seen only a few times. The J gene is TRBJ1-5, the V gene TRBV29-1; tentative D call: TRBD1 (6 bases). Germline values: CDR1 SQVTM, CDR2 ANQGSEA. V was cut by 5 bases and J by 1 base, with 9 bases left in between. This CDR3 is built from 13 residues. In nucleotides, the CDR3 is TGCAGCGTTCTCGGACAGAGCAATCAGCCCCAGCATTTT. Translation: CSVLGQSNQPQHF.

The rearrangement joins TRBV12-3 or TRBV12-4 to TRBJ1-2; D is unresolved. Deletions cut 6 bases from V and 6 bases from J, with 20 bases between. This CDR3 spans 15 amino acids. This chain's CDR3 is CASRDDIREVHGYTF. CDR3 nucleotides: TGTGCCAGCAGGGACGACATAAGGGAGGTACATGGCTACACCTTC.

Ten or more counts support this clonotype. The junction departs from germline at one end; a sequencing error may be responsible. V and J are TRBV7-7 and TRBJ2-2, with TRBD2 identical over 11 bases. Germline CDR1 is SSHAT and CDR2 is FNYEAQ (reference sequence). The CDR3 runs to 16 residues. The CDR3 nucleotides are TGTGCTAGCAGCCGACTAGCGGGGAGGAACACCGGGGAGCTGTTTTTT. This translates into CASSRLAGRNTGELFF.

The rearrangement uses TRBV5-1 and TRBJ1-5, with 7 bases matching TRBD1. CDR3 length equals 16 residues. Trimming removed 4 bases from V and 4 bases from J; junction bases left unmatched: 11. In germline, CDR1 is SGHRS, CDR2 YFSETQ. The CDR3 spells CASSMRPGQINQPQHF. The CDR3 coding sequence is TGCGCCAGCAGCATGAGGCCGGGACAGATAAATCAGCCCCAGCATTTT.

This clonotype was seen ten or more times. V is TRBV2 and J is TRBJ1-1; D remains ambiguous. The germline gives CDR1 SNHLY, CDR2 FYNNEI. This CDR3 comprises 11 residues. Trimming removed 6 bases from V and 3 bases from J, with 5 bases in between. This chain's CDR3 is CASRFDTEAFF. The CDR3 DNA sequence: TGTGCCAGCAGATTTGACACTGAAGCTTTCTTT.

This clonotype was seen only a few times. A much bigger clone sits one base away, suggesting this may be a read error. CDR3 nucleotide sequence: TGTGCCAGCAGTGTATCGGTGTTAGGGACCTATCTCTTCGGCTACGAGCATTACTTC. Translating gives CASSVSVLGTYLFGYEHYF. The genes are TRBV2 and TRBJ2-7; D possibly matches TRBD1 or TRBD2 (5 bases each). The CDR3 length is 19 residues. Germline V gives CDR1 SNHLY, CDR2 FYNNEI. The whole variable domain, remainder taken from reference TRBV2 and TRBJ2-7, is EPEVTQTPSHQVTQMGQEVILRCVPISNHLYFYWYRQILGQKVEFLVSFYNNEISEKSEIFDDQFSVERPDGSNFTLKIRSTKLEDSAMYFCASSVSVLGTYLFGYEHYFGPGTRLTVT.

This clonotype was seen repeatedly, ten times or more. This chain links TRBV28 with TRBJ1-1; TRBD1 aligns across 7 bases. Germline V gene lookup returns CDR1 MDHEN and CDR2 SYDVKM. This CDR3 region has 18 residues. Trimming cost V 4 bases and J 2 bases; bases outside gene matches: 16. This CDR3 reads CASSSLRRLGQLNTEAFF. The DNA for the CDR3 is TGTGCCAGCAGTTCCCTACGTCGTCTGGGACAGCTTAACACTGAAGCTTTCTTT.

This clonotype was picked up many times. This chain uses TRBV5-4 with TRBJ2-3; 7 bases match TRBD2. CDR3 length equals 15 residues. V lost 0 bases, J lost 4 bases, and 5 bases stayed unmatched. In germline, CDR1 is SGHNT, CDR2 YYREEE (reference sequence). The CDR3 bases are TGTGCCAGCAGCTTGGCCGGGAGGAACGCAGATACGCAGTATTTT. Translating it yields CASSLAGRNADTQYF.

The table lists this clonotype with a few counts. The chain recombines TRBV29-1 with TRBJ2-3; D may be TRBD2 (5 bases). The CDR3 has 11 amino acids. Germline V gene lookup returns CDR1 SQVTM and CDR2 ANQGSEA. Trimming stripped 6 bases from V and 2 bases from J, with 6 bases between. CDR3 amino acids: CSVRDTDTQYF. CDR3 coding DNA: TGCAGCGTGAGGGACACAGATACGCAGTATTTT.

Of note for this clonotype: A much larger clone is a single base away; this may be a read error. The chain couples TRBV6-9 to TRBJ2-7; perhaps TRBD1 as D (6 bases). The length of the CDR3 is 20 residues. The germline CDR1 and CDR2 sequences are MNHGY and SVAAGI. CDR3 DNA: TGTGTCAGCAGTTTCCCAGACTTTTCCCTAATAACGGGACAAAACTACGAGCAGTACTTC. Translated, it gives CVSSFPDFSLITGQNYEQYF.

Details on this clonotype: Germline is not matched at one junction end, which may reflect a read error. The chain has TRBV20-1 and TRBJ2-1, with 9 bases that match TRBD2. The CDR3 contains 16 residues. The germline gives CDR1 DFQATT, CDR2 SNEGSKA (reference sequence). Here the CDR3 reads CSAAPGGRAKYNEQLF. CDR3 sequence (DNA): TGCAGTGCTGCACCCGGCGGGAGGGCCAAGTACAATGAGCAGCTCTTC.

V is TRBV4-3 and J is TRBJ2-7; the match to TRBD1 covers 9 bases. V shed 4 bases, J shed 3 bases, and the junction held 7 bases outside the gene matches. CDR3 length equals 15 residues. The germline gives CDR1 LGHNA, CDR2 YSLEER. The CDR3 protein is CASSRDRGGIYEQYF. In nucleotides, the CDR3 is TGCGCCAGCAGCCGAGACAGGGGGGGAATCTACGAGCAGTACTTC.

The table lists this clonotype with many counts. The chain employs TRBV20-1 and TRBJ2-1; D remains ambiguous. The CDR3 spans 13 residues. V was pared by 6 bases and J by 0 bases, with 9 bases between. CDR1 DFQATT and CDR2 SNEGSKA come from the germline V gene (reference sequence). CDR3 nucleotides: TGCAGTGCCTCCCACGTCTCCTACAATGAGCAGTTCTTC. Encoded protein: CSASHVSYNEQFF.

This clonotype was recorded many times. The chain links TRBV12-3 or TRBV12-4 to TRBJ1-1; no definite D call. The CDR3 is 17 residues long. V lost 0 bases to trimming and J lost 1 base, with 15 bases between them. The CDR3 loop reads CASSLAHFSRRNTEAFF. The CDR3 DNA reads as TGTGCCAGCAGTTTAGCGCATTTTTCCAGGAGGAACACTGAAGCTTTCTTT.

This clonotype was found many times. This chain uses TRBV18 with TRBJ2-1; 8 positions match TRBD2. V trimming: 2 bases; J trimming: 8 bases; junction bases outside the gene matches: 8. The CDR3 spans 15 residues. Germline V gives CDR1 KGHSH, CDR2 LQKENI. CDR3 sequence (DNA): TGTGCCAGCTCACCAGTGAGGGGACTAGGGCATGAGCAGTTCTTC. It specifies CASSPVRGLGHEQFF.